This T cell receptor beta chain was observed in a study of cytomegalovirus exposure and HLA in healthy donors. Trimming at V came to 4 bases and at J to 1 base, leaving 9 bases not matched to a gene. Germline values: CDR1 SGHNT, CDR2 YYREEE (reference sequence). This CDR3 contains 17 residues. Both 60 Vbeta primers and 13 Jbeta primers went into the PCR. Clones were sequenced by immunoSEQ multiplex PCR, and TCRdb holds only the in-frame ones, with some missing. The repertoire includes over 100,000 clones, nearly 75% of them detected once, and around 5% sits in the top ten. The receptor was derived from a man aged 30-40 years in good health and CMV-seropositive. The sequenced sample consisted of PBMCs. The chain is built from TRBV5-4 and TRBJ2-3, with 10 bases aligning to TRBD1. The CDR3: CASSQDRDRGGTDTQYF. CDR3 nucleotides: TGTGCCAGCAGCCAGGACCGGGACAGGGGAGGCACAGATACGCAGTATTTT.